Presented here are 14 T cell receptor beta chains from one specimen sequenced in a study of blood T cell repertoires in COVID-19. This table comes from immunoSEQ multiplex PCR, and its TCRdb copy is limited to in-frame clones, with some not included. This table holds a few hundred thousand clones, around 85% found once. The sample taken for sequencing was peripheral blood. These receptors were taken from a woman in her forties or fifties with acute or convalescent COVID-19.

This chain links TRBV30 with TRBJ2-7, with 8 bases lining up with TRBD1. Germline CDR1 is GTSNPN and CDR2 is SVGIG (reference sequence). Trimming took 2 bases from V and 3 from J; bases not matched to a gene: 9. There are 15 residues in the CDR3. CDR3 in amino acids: CAWSPPGQVNYEQYF. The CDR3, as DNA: TGTGCCTGGAGTCCCCCGGGACAGGTCAACTACGAGCAGTACTTC. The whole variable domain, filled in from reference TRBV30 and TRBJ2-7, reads SQTIHQWPATLVQPVGSPLSLECTVEGTSNPNLYWYRQAAGRGLQLLFYSVGIGQISSEVPQNLSASRPQDRQFILSSKKLLLSDSGFYLCAWSPPGQVNYEQYFGPGTRLTVT.

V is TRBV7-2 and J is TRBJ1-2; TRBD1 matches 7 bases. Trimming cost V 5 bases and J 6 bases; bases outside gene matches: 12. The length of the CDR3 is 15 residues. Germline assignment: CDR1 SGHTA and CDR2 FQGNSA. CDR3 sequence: CASSISGGPRDGYTF. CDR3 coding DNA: TGTGCCAGCAGCATATCAGGGGGTCCCCGCGATGGCTACACCTTC. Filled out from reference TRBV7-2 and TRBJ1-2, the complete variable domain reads GAGVSQSPSNKVTEKGKDVELRCDPISGHTALYWYRQSLGQGLEFLIYFQGNSAPDKSGLPSDRFSAERTGGSVSTLTIQRTQQEDSAVYLCASSISGGPRDGYTFGSGTRLTVV.

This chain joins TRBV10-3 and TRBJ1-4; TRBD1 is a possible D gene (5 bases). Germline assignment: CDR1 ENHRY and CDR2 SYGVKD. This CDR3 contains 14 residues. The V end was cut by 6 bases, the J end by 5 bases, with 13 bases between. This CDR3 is CAISEGAGNEKLFF. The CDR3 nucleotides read TGTGCCATCAGCGAGGGAGCAGGGAATGAAAAACTGTTTTTT.

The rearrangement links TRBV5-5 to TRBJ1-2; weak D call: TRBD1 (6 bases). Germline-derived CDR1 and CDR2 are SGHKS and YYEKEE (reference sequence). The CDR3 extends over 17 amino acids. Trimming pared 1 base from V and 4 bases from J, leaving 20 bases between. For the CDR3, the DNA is TGTGCCAGCAGCTTGAAAAAATCCCGGGACACCTCCTATGGCTACACCTTC. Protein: CASSLKKSRDTSYGYTF.

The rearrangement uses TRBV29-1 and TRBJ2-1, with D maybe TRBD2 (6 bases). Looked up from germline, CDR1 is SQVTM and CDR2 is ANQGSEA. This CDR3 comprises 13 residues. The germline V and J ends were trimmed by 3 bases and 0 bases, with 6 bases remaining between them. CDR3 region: CSVEDYSYNEQFF. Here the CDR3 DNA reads TGCAGCGTTGAGGACTACTCCTACAATGAGCAGTTCTTC.

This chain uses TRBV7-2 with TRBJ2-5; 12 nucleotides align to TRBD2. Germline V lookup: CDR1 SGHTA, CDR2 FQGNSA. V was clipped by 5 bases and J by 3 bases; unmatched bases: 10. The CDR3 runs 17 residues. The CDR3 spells CASSIGGGLAGKETQYF. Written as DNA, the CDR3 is TGTGCCAGCAGCATCGGGGGCGGACTAGCGGGAAAAGAGACCCAGTACTTC. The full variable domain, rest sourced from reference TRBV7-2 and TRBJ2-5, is GAGVSQSPSNKVTEKGKDVELRCDPISGHTALYWYRQSLGQGLEFLIYFQGNSAPDKSGLPSDRFSAERTGGSVSTLTIQRTQQEDSAVYLCASSIGGGLAGKETQYFGPGTRLLVL.

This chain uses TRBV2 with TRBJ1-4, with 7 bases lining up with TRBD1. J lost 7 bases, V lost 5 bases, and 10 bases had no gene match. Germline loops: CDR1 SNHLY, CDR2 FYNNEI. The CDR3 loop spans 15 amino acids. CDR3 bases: TGTGCCAGCAGTTCCGACAGGGTAATATCTGAAAAACTGTTTTTT. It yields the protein CASSSDRVISEKLFF. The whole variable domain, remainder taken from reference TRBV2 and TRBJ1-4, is EPEVTQTPSHQVTQMGQEVILRCVPISNHLYFYWYRQILGQKVEFLVSFYNNEISEKSEIFDDQFSVERPDGSNFTLKIRSTKLEDSAMYFCASSSDRVISEKLFFGSGTQLSVL.

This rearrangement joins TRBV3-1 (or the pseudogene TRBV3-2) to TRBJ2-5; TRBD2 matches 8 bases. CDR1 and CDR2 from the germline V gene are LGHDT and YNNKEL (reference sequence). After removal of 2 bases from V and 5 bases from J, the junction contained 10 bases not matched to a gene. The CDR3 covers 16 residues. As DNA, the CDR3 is TGTGCCAGCAGCCAACGGGGGGGCATGCCTCGGGAGACCCAGTACTTC. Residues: CASSQRGGMPRETQYF.

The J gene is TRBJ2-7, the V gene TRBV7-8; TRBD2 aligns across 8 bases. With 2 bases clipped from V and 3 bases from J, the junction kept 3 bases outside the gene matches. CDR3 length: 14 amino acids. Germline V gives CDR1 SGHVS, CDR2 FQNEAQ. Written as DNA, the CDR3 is TGTGCCAGCAGCTTAACCGGGACTAGCTACGAGCAGTACTTC. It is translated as CASSLTGTSYEQYF.

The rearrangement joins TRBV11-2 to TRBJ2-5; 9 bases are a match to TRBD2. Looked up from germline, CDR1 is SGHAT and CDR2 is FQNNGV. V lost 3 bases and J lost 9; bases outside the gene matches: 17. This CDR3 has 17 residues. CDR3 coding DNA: TGTGCCAGCAGCTTTTTTACTAGCGGGTACCCCGGGGATGCCCAGTACTTC. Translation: CASSFFTSGYPGDAQYF.

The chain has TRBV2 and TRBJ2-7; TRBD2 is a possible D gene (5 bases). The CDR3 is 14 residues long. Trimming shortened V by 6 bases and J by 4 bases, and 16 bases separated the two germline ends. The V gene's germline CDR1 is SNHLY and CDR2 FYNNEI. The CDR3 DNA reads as TGTGCCAGCAGCCGGGCGGGCGGGTTGTACGAGCAGTACTTC. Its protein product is CASSRAGGLYEQYF.

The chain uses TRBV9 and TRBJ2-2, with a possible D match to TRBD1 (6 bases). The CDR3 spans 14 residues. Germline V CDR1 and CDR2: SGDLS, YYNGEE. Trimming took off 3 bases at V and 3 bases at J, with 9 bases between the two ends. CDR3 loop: CASSATGYTGELFF. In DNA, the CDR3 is TGTGCCAGCAGCGCGACAGGTTACACCGGGGAGCTGTTTTTT.

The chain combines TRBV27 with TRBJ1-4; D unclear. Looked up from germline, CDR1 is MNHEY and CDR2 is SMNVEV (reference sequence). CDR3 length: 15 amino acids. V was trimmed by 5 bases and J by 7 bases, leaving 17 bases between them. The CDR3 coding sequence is TGTGCCAGCAGTCCAATGGGGAGATTGGGTGAAAAACTGTTTTTT. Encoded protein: CASSPMGRLGEKLFF.

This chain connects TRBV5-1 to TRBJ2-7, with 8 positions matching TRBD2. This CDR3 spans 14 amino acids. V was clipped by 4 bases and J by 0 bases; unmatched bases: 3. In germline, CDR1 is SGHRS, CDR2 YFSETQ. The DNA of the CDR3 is TGCGCCAGCAGCGCTAGCGGGCTCTCCTACGAGCAGTACTTC. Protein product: CASSASGLSYEQYF. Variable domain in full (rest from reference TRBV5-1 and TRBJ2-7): KAGVTQTPRYLIKTRGQQVTLSCSPISGHRSVSWYQQTPGQGLQFLFEYFSETQRNKGNFPGRFSGRQFSNSRSEMNVSTLELGDSALYLCASSASGLSYEQYFGPGTRLTVT.